Each of the 7 T cell receptor beta chains below was sequenced from the same sample in a study of shared clonotypes between healthy human individuals. Generated by immunoSEQ multiplex PCR, the TCRdb table keeps only in-frame clones and is missing some. The sample shows approximately 840,000 clones, 90% to 98% of them seen only once. Positively selected for CCR7, the CD45RO-negative cells used as naive CD8 cells excluded terminally differentiated effector memory CD45RA+ cells. Material: naive CD8+ T cells sorted from blood. The receptors stem from a man aged 30 to 39 in good health.

As to this clone: This CDR3 is also generated by other DNA sequences in the sample. The J gene is TRBJ1-1, the V gene TRBV7-9; D unclear. CDR1 and CDR2 from the germline V gene are SEHNR and FQNEAQ (reference sequence). The ends were cut back, 6 bases at V and 2 bases at J, with 10 bases in the middle. The CDR3 is 13 residues long. The CDR3 region has the DNA TGTGCCAGCAGTCCGGACGGAAACACTGAAGCTTTCTTT. This codes for CASSPDGNTEAFF.

This chain uses TRBV29-1 with TRBJ2-6; 7 bases are shared with TRBD1. The V segment lost 5 bases and the J segment 2 bases; nucleotides outside the gene matches: 3. This CDR3 is 14 amino acids long. Germline loops: CDR1 SQVTM, CDR2 ANQGSEA. CDR3 sequence (DNA): TGCAGCGTTTTAGGGGGCCCTGGGGCCAACGTCCTGACTTTC. Protein sequence: CSVLGGPGANVLTF.

This chain joins TRBV30 and TRBJ2-2; 8 bases align to TRBD2. The germline V gene has CDR1 GTSNPN and CDR2 SVGIG (reference sequence). This CDR3 spans 15 amino acids. Unmatched junction bases numbered 2, after V lost 1 base and J lost 1 base. This CDR3 reads CAWSALAVNTGELFF. The CDR3 nucleotides are TGTGCCTGGAGTGCACTAGCGGTGAACACCGGGGAGCTGTTTTTT.

This rearrangement joins TRBV5-4 to TRBJ2-7, with D possibly TRBD2 on 6 matching bases. The CDR3 is 14 amino acids. Germline CDR1 SGHNT, CDR2 YYREEE (reference sequence). Trimming stripped 4 bases from V and 3 bases from J, with 14 bases between. The CDR3 here is CASSISYSGYEQYF. For the CDR3, the DNA is TGTGCCAGCAGCATTTCCTATAGCGGCTACGAGCAGTACTTC.

The sample holds one count of this clone. V gene TRBV4-1 combines with J gene TRBJ2-7; D possibly corresponds to TRBD1 (6 bases). V lost 0 bases and J 4 bases, leaving 13 bases between the germline ends. The CDR3 runs 15 residues. Germline V gives CDR1 MGHRA, CDR2 YSYEKL. The CDR3 loop reads CASSQEGTKGYEQYF. CDR3 bases: TGCGCCAGCAGCCAAGAAGGGACAAAGGGATACGAGCAGTACTTC.

The chain recombines TRBV6-1 with TRBJ1-2, with 9 positions matching TRBD1. The CDR3 extends over 14 amino acids. V shed 4 bases and J 3 bases; nucleotides not matched to a gene: 3. The germline gives CDR1 MNHNS, CDR2 SASEGT. DNA for the CDR3: TGTGCCAGCAGTGGGCGGACAGGGGACTATGGCTACACCTTC. Protein: CASSGRTGDYGYTF.

This sequence joins TRBV13 and TRBJ2-2, with D possibly matching TRBD1 (5 bases). Germline V gene data show CDR1 as PRHDT and CDR2 as FYEKMQ (reference sequence). V was clipped by 6 bases and J by 2 bases, with 10 bases between them. The CDR3 is 14 amino acids. This CDR3 reads CASRDGQNTGELFF. Written as DNA, the CDR3 is TGTGCCAGCAGAGACGGACAAAACACCGGGGAGCTGTTTTTT.